This TCR beta chain appears in the sequencing data of a study of radiation and T cells in renal cell carcinoma. Study-wide context: Nephrectomy followed 15 Gy stereotactic body radiation by 4 weeks. Broader study findings: Baseline intratumoral clonotype presence is unknown without pretreatment biopsies.

TCRdb's copy holds only in-frame clones and misses some; the assay was immunoSEQ multiplex PCR. The sample has some 150,000 clones, roughly 80% seen once. Worth noting for this clone: As yet, its antigen is unknown.

The germline V and J ends were trimmed by 0 bases and 5 bases, with 9 bases remaining between them. CDR3 length: 15 residues. Germline V gives CDR1 SGHRS, CDR2 YFSETQ. Time point: baseline pretreatment blood. This sample's treatment: 15 Gy SBRT to primary tumor, nephrectomy 4 weeks later. The material was blood, obtained from a patient whose treatment included radiotherapy and nephrectomy. The TCR was taken from a woman aged 45-60 years with renal cell carcinoma. The rearrangement uses TRBV5-1 and TRBJ1-6; D is undetermined. CDR3 sequence (DNA): TGCGCCAGCAGCTTGGTGTCAGGAGATAATTCACCCCTCCACTTT. It translates to CASSLVSGDNSPLHF.